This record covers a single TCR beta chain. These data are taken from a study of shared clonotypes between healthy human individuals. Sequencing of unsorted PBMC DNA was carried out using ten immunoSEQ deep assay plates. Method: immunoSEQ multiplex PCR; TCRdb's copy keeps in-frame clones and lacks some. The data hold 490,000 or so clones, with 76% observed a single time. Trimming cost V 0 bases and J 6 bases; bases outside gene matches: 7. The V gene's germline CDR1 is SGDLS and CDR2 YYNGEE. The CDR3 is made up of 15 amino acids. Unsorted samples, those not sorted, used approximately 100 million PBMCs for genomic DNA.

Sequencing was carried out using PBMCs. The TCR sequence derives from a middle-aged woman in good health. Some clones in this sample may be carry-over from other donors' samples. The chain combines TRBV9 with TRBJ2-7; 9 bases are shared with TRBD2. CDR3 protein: CASSVGGSGSGEQYF. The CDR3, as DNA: TGTGCCAGCAGCGTAGGGGGTAGCGGGAGTGGCGAGCAGTACTTC.